This is a list of T cell receptor beta chains from one sample in a study of blood T cell repertoires in COVID-19. TCRdb's copy holds only in-frame clones and misses some; the assay was immunoSEQ multiplex PCR. Of about 200,000 clones listed, 86% were seen once; the top ten hold about 2.2%. Input material: peripheral blood. Source of these receptors: a woman between 50 and 59 years old with acute or convalescent COVID-19. Each CDR3 is given with its conserved first and last residue. A D gene is named only where the DNA matches it firmly. Size tells how often a clone was seen (once, few, many) or the class of an expanded clone, and some rows leave it out.

NA	NA	TRBJ1-5	TRBV7-8	TGTGCCAGCAGCTTATATGAGGATCAGCCCCAGCATTTT	CASSLYEDQPQHF
NA	NA	TRBJ1-1	TRBV7-9	TGTGCCAGCAGCTTTCCAGGACTGGATGAAGCTTTCTTT	CASSFPGLDEAFF
NA	NA	TRBJ1-4	TRBV5-4	TGTGCCAGCAGCTTCCGGGGGGGGAGTAATGAAAAACTGTTTTTT	CASSFRGGSNEKLFF
TRBD1	few	TRBJ1-4	TRBV19	TGTGCCAGTAGTTTAGGACAGGCCGCAACTAATGAAAAACTGTTTTTT	CASSLGQAATNEKLFF
TRBD1	NA	TRBJ1-5	TRBV19	TGTGCCAGTAAGTGGACAGGCCCTGACAATCAGCCCCAGCATTTT	CASKWTGPDNQPQHF
NA	NA	TRBJ1-1	TRBV29-1	TGCAGCGTTGATTGGGGGGAGACTGAAGCTTTCTTT	CSVDWGETEAFF
NA	few	TRBJ1-6	TRBV7-9	TGTGCCAGCAGCTTATGGGAGGGGGATTCACCCCTCCACTTT	CASSLWEGDSPLHF
TRBD2	NA	TRBJ2-5	TRBV19	TGTGCCAGCGCCGGGACTAGCTTGGGAGAGACCCAGTACTTC	CASAGTSLGETQYF
NA	NA	TRBJ1-1	TRBV19	TGTGCCAGTAGTAGGTCAGCAGGGGTCACTGAAGCTTTCTTT	CASSRSAGVTEAFF
NA	NA	TRBJ1-1	TRBV29-1	TGCAGCGTTTCCGCAGGGGCGTCGGACACTGAAGCTTTCTTT	CSVSAGASDTEAFF
NA	NA	TRBJ1-2	TRBV7-2	TGTGCCAGCAGTTTTTGGGACAATTCTATTGGCTACACCTTC	CASSFWDNSIGYTF
NA	few	TRBJ1-3	TRBV3-1/TRBV3-2	TGTGCCAGCAGCGTAGACACCTCAAACACCATATATTTT	CASSVDTSNTIYF
TRBD2	NA	TRBJ2-1	TRBV15	TGTGCCACCAGCATTCCTAGCGGGGCCTACAATGAGCAGTTCTTC	CATSIPSGAYNEQFF
TRBD1	NA	TRBJ1-1	TRBV7-2	TGTGCCAGCGGGACAGGATCCTTTGGCACTGAAGCTTTCTTT	CASGTGSFGTEAFF
NA	NA	TRBJ1-2	TRBV7-2	TGTGCCAGCAGCTTAGGACTGACTAACTATGGCTACACCTTC	CASSLGLTNYGYTF
NA	NA	TRBJ2-3	TRBV11-2	TGTGCCAGCAGCTTAGGACTCCTACAGTATTTT	CASSLGLLQYF
TRBD1	NA	TRBJ2-7	TRBV13	TGTGCCAGCAGCGCCCGGACAGGGACGGGCGAGCAGTACTTC	CASSARTGTGEQYF
TRBD1	NA	TRBJ1-4	TRBV2	TGTGCCAGCAGTTTGGGACAGACACTCGGTGAAAAACTGTTTTTT	CASSLGQTLGEKLFF
NA	NA	TRBJ1-6	TRBV11-2	TGTGCCAGCAGCTTATCTGGGGGGTATAATTCACCCCTCCACTTT	CASSLSGGYNSPLHF
NA	NA	TRBJ1-5	TRBV7-8	TGTGCCAGCAGCCCCTTGGGGTGGAGACTACTCTTTAGCAATCAGCCCCAGCATTTT	CASSPLGWRLLFSNQPQHF
TRBD2	NA	TRBJ2-1	TRBV18	TGTGCCAGCTCGCCGACTAGCGGGAGACGGTTCTTC	CASSPTSGRRFF
NA	NA	TRBJ1-4	TRBV5-1	TGCGCCAGCAGCTTGGGGAGGAGGAATGAAAAACTGTTTTTT	CASSLGRRNEKLFF
TRBD1	NA	TRBJ1-6	TRBV5-1	TGCGCCAGCAGCCCCGCGGGGACAGGGGGAAATTCACCCCTCCACTTT	CASSPAGTGGNSPLHF
TRBD2	once	TRBJ2-4	TRBV30	TGTGCCTGGAGCGCTGGGACTATTAACCCAAGAGCGTACTTC	CAWSAGTINPRAYF
NA	NA	TRBJ2-3	TRBV5-1	TGCGCCAGCAGCCCGATAGAGGATACGCAGTATTTT	CASSPIEDTQYF
NA	NA	TRBJ2-1	TRBV5-1	TGCGCCAGCAGCCCGGGGTCCGGGGAGGAGCAGTTCTTC	CASSPGSGEEQFF
TRBD1	NA	TRBJ2-7	TRBV19	TGTGCCAGTAGCGCCCAATGGGCAGGGGGCGGGGCGGTGGACGAGCAGTACTTC	CASSAQWAGGGAVDEQYF
NA	NA	TRBJ2-7	TRBV13	TGTGCCAGCAGCCCTGGGGGGTCCTACGAGCAGTACTTC	CASSPGGSYEQYF
NA	NA	TRBJ2-2	TRBV7-2	TGTGCCAGCAGCTTTAGCGGCGCGAACACCGGGGAGCTGTTTTTT	CASSFSGANTGELFF
NA	few	TRBJ1-1	TRBV6-1	TGTGCCAGCAGTGAATGGCAGGGAAACACTGAAGCTTTCTTT	CASSEWQGNTEAFF
NA	few	TRBJ2-2	TRBV30	TGTGCCTTGGGGGTCGGCGGGGAGCTGTTTTTT	CALGVGGELFF
TRBD2	NA	TRBJ2-1	TRBV6-1	TGTGCCAGCAGTGAAGCGCTAGGCGGGAGGGGGAATGAGCAGTTCTTC	CASSEALGGRGNEQFF
TRBD1	NA	TRBJ2-7	TRBV3-1/TRBV3-2	TGTGCCAGCAGCCAAGATCCCCGGGCAGGGGGCAGCGACGAGCAGTACTTC	CASSQDPRAGGSDEQYF
TRBD2	NA	TRBJ2-3	TRBV7-8	TGTGCCAGCAGCTTAGAATCCCCGGTGCGGGGAGGGCCAAGGGATACGCAGTATTTT	CASSLESPVRGGPRDTQYF
TRBD2	once	TRBJ2-5	TRBV7-9	TGTGCCAGCAGCTGGGACCTAGCGGGGGGGCGGGAGACCCAGTACTTC	CASSWDLAGGRETQYF